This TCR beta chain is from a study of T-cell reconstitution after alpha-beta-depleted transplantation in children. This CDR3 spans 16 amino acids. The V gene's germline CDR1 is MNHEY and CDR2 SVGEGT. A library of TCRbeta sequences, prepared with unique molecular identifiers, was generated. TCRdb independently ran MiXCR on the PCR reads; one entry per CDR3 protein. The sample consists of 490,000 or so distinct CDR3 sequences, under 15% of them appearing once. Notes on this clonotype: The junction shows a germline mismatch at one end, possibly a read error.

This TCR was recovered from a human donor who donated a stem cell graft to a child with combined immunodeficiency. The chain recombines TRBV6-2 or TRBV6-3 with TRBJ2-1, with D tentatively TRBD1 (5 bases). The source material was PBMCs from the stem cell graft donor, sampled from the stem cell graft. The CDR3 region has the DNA TGTGCCAGCAGTTATTTTAGGGGCGGCTCCCACAATGAGCAGTTCTTC. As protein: CASSYFRGGSHNEQFF.